This is a list of T cell receptor beta chains from one sample in a study of shared clonotypes between healthy human individuals. The assay was immunoSEQ multiplex PCR, and TCRdb's table has in-frame clones only and misses some. The sample lists about 2 million clones; about 95% were seen once. The material sequenced was naive CD8+ T cells sorted from blood. The receptors stem from a man aged 18 to 30 in good health. The CDR3 runs from the conserved cysteine through the conserved F or W.

V | CDR3
TRBV4-1 | CASSGLGYNEQFF
TRBV25-1 | CASSVGVSTEAFF
TRBV27 | CASSLNPRVPYEQYF
TRBV27 | CASSLRGTYGYTF
TRBV29-1 | CSVTSGGQETQYF
TRBV2 | CASSLGTGNNRYEQYF
TRBV10-3 | CAIRDRGPYYEQYF
TRBV9 | CASRPGQGEGYTF
TRBV4-3 | CASSQDPPTGIGNTIYF
TRBV6-6 | CASSYPDGTYNEQFF
TRBV5-5 | CASSHSQDRVYEQYF
TRBV4-1 | CASSHKQASYEQYF
TRBV9 | CASSADGLAENIQYF
TRBV9 | CASSVHGAPNYEQYF
TRBV11-2 | CASSLVASGGGTDTQYF
TRBV25-1 | CASGGPPFF
TRBV5-8 | CASSWAGETQYF
TRBV27 | CASSLSRGYPFSPLHF
TRBV5-1 | CASSLEKGAYNEQFF